The 32 T cell receptor beta chains reported below all come from one sample, sequenced in a study of control samples from healthy donors and cancer patients. Clones were read by immunoSEQ multiplex PCR, and TCRdb kept only the in-frame ones, dropping some. The table has approximately 150,000 clones, 90% to 95% seen once. The source material was blood. These receptors were obtained from a woman in her thirties in good health.

The J gene is TRBJ2-1, the V gene TRBV6-4; D remains ambiguous. The CDR3 spans 13 residues. The germline V gene has CDR1 MRHNA and CDR2 SNTAGT. V lost 0 bases, J lost 9 bases, and 9 bases lay in between. The CDR3 protein is CASSDSEFSEQFF. Here the CDR3 DNA reads TGTGCCAGCAGTGACTCGGAGTTTAGTGAGCAGTTCTTC.

Comment on this clone: The same CDR3 is also encoded by other DNA sequences in this sample. This chain connects TRBV9 to TRBJ2-3, with 8 bases that match TRBD2. The germline V gene has CDR1 SGDLS and CDR2 YYNGEE. Trimming at V came to 0 bases and at J to 1 base, leaving 10 bases not matched to a gene. The CDR3 consists of 18 residues. CDR3 protein: CASSVGASGSLGTDTQYF. The CDR3 region has the DNA TGTGCCAGCAGCGTAGGGGCCAGCGGGAGCTTAGGCACAGATACGCAGTATTTT.

The CDR3 DNA sequence: TGTGCCAGCAGCCAAGTCGCAGGGGTGGCCGGGGAGCTGTTTTTT. This gives the protein CASSQVAGVAGELFF. The chain uses TRBV14 and TRBJ2-2; perhaps TRBD1 as D (6 bases). Trimming pared 1 base from V and 6 bases from J, leaving 12 bases between. Germline values: CDR1 SGHDN, CDR2 FVKESK. The length of the CDR3 is 15 residues.

V usage is TRBV5-6 and J usage is TRBJ1-5; tentative D call: TRBD1 (5 bases). The length of the CDR3 is 15 residues. Germline CDR1 and CDR2: SGHDT and YYEEEE. The V end lost 1 base, the J end lost 0 bases, and 8 bases lay between the germline ends. CDR3 region: CASSLQGGSNQPQHF. In DNA form, the CDR3 reads TGTGCCAGCAGCTTGCAGGGAGGTAGCAATCAGCCCCAGCATTTT. Complete variable domain (other parts from reference TRBV5-6 and TRBJ1-5): DAGVTQSPTHLIKTRGQQVTLRCSPKSGHDTVSWYQQALGQGPQFIFQYYEEEERQRGNFPDRFSGHQFPNYSSELNVNALLLGDSALYLCASSLQGGSNQPQHFGDGTRLSIL.

The chain links TRBV28 to TRBJ1-3; 8 positions match TRBD1. With 6 bases clipped from V and 0 bases from J, the junction kept 4 bases outside the gene matches. Germline CDR1 MDHEN, CDR2 SYDVKM. The CDR3 contains 15 residues. The CDR3: CASSTTGGSGNTIYF. DNA for the CDR3: TGTGCCAGCAGCACAACAGGGGGCTCTGGAAACACCATATATTTT.

The gene calls are TRBV4-1 and TRBJ2-4; D unclear. Germline CDR1 is MGHRA and CDR2 is YSYEKL. This CDR3 has 15 residues. V lost 1 base, J lost 0 bases, and 7 bases lay in between. The CDR3 DNA reads TGCGCCAGCAGCCAAGGGCCTCTAGCCAAAAACATTCAGTACTTC. Translated: CASSQGPLAKNIQYF.

The chain has TRBV28 and TRBJ2-7, with a tentative D call TRBD2 (8 bases). Trimming took 10 bases from V and 3 from J, leaving 22 bases between them. The CDR3 contains 15 residues. CDR1 MDHEN and CDR2 SYDVKM come from the germline V gene. CDR3 sequence (DNA): TGTGCCACCCTCCCGGGAGGGGGCCCCTACTACGAGCAGTACTTC. Amino acids: CATLPGGGPYYEQYF.

The chain is built from TRBV20-1 and TRBJ1-2; D gene ambiguous. The CDR3 length is 10 residues. Germline loops: CDR1 DFQATT, CDR2 SNEGSKA (reference sequence). The germline V and J ends were trimmed by 3 bases and 7 bases, with 6 bases remaining between them. The CDR3 sequence is CSASRSGYTF. The CDR3 nucleotides are TGCAGTGCTAGTAGGTCTGGCTACACCTTC.

The chain carries TRBV28 and TRBJ2-5; 11 positions match TRBD1. The CDR3 is 16 amino acids. V was clipped by 6 bases and J by 1 base; unmatched bases: 7. CDR1 is MDHEN, CDR2 SYDVKM, per germline. CDR3 protein: CASSGGTGGIQETQYF. The CDR3 DNA sequence: TGTGCCAGCAGCGGTGGGACAGGGGGGATCCAAGAGACCCAGTACTTC.

V is TRBV19 and J is TRBJ2-7; 15 bases match TRBD2. V lost 5 bases, J lost 2 bases, and 7 bases stayed unmatched. This CDR3 is built from 17 residues. The germline V gene encodes CDR1 LNHDA and CDR2 SQIVND (reference sequence). As DNA, the CDR3 is TGTGCCAGTAGTGTGGGACTAGCGGGAGGAGGACCCTACGAGCAGTACTTC. Translated, it gives CASSVGLAGGGPYEQYF.

This sequence joins TRBV6-5 and TRBJ1-3; 9 positions agree with TRBD1. Germline values: CDR1 MNHEY, CDR2 SVGAGI. The CDR3 runs to 14 residues. Trimming at V came to 0 bases and at J to 7 bases, leaving 1 base not matched to a gene. This CDR3 is CASSYSGQGNTIYF. The DNA for the CDR3 is TGTGCCAGCAGTTACTCTGGACAGGGGAACACCATATATTTT.

The chain carries TRBV5-1 and TRBJ2-1, with D possibly being TRBD2 (6 bases). CDR3 length: 15 residues. Trimming stripped 3 bases from V and 0 bases from J, with 10 bases between. Germline CDR1 is SGHRS and CDR2 is YFSETQ. CDR3 DNA sequence: TGCGCCAGCAGCTCTCTTAGCGGCTCCTACAATGAGCAGTTCTTC. Residues: CASSSLSGSYNEQFF.

The chain has TRBV2 and TRBJ2-7, with 7 positions matching TRBD2. Losses at the gene ends were 1 base for V and 1 base for J; bases not matched to a gene: 13. The CDR3 has 18 amino acids. Germline V gene lookup returns CDR1 SNHLY and CDR2 FYNNEI. The CDR3 coding sequence is TGTGCCAGCAGTGAAGTCCTAGCGGCAGCGTTTTCTTCCTACGAGCAGTACTTC. Translated, it gives CASSEVLAAAFSSYEQYF.

The chain carries TRBV20-1 and TRBJ1-2; D uncertain. The germline V gene encodes CDR1 DFQATT and CDR2 SNEGSKA (reference sequence). Trimming removed 5 bases at V and 8 bases at J, with 9 bases between. The CDR3 spans 10 residues. The CDR3 region has the DNA TGCAGTGCTCACGACGGAGGCTACACCTTC. It translates to CSAHDGGYTF.

V is TRBV27 and J is TRBJ2-1, with TRBD1 matching 9 bases. The CDR3 totals 15 residues. Germline trimming cut 5 bases from V and 9 bases from J; bases unmatched to any gene: 11. Germline CDR1 is MNHEY and CDR2 is SMNVEV (reference sequence). The CDR3 protein is CASSPRDRALSEQFF. The DNA of the CDR3 is TGTGCCAGCAGTCCGCGGGACAGGGCTCTTAGTGAGCAGTTCTTC.

The chain links TRBV24-1 to TRBJ2-5; possibly TRBD2 for D (5 bases). CDR1 KGHDR and CDR2 SFDVKD come from the germline V gene. Trimming shortened V by 0 bases and J by 4 bases, and 14 bases separated the two germline ends. The CDR3 is 16 amino acids. The CDR3: CATSDLRGTKGETQYF. CDR3 nucleotides: TGTGCCACCAGTGATTTGCGGGGAACTAAAGGAGAGACCCAGTACTTC.

This chain uses TRBV2 with TRBJ2-7; weak D call: TRBD1 (5 bases). Germline assignment: CDR1 SNHLY and CDR2 FYNNEI. This CDR3 comprises 13 residues. Trimming removed 6 bases from V and 0 bases from J, with 9 bases in between. CDR3 residues: CASRPDTSYEQYF. The CDR3 DNA follows: TGTGCCAGCAGGCCGGACACCTCCTACGAGCAGTACTTC.

The chain recombines TRBV7-8 with TRBJ1-4; TRBD1 is a possible D gene (6 bases). The V gene's germline CDR1 is SGHVS and CDR2 FQNEAQ. The CDR3 spans 15 residues. V was cut by 1 base and J by 2 bases, with 8 bases left in between. CDR3 sequence reads: CASSLDGQTNEKLFF. CDR3 nucleotides: TGTGCCAGCAGCTTAGACGGACAGACTAATGAAAAACTGTTTTTT.

The V gene is TRBV28, the J gene TRBJ2-1, with TRBD1 identical over 7 bases. The CDR3 is 12 residues long. V trimming: 0 bases; J trimming: 10 bases; junction bases outside the gene matches: 0. Germline loops: CDR1 MDHEN, CDR2 SYDVKM. CDR3 sequence reads: CASSLWDREQFF. CDR3 bases: TGTGCCAGCAGTTTATGGGACAGGGAGCAGTTCTTC. Together with reference TRBV28 and TRBJ2-1, the CDR3 gives the full variable domain: DVKVTQSSRYLVKRTGEKVFLECVQDMDHENMFWYRQDPGLGLRLIYFSYDVKMKEKGDIPEGYSVSREKKERFSLILESASTNQTSMYLCASSLWDREQFFGPGTRLTVL.

The chain employs TRBV18 and TRBJ2-5; the D is unclear. Trimming removed 1 base from V and 5 bases from J, with 8 bases in between. CDR1 is KGHSH and CDR2 is LQKENI in the germline V gene. The CDR3 has 13 amino acids. The CDR3 sequence: CASSPQGSETQYF. CDR3 coding DNA: TGTGCCAGCTCACCACAGGGATCGGAGACCCAGTACTTC.

The sample holds a few counts of this clone. The gene calls are TRBV6-1 and TRBJ1-4; D is undetermined. V was shortened by 1 base and J by 3 bases, with 6 bases between the two germline ends. Germline values: CDR1 MNHNS, CDR2 SASEGT. This CDR3 is 14 amino acids long. CDR3 in DNA: TGTGCCAGCAGTGAAGGGGAGGCTAATGAAAAACTGTTTTTT. This codes for CASSEGEANEKLFF.

The rearrangement joins TRBV2 to TRBJ1-1; D gene unclear. The ends were cut back, 7 bases at V and 0 bases at J, with 9 bases in the middle. Germline V CDR1 and CDR2: SNHLY, FYNNEI. The CDR3 consists of 13 residues. CDR3 in DNA: TGTGCCAGCAAGCAGTCCTTGAACACTGAAGCTTTCTTT. Protein: CASKQSLNTEAFF.

This clone has a handful of counts. The J gene is TRBJ2-7, the V gene TRBV3-1 (or the pseudogene TRBV3-2); 15 positions agree with TRBD2. The V segment lost 6 bases and the J segment 2 bases; nucleotides outside the gene matches: 5. Germline loops: CDR1 LGHDT, CDR2 YNNKEL (reference sequence). This CDR3 spans 16 amino acids. DNA of the CDR3: TGTGCCAGCAGTCTGGGACTAGCGGGAGGCGCCTACGAGCAGTACTTC. The encoded protein is CASSLGLAGGAYEQYF.

This clone has more than one count but fewer than ten. The chain joins TRBV7-9 to TRBJ1-1; D not resolved. Trimming pared 2 bases from V and 2 bases from J, leaving 3 bases between. CDR3 length equals 12 residues. Germline V lookup: CDR1 SEHNR, CDR2 FQNEAQ (reference sequence). CDR3: CASSLHNTEAFF. The CDR3 nucleotides are TGTGCCAGCAGCTTACATAACACTGAAGCTTTCTTT.

The chain employs TRBV28 and TRBJ1-2; D is uncertain. The V and J ends lost 7 bases and 2 bases respectively, with 5 bases between them. Per the germline V gene, CDR1 is MDHEN and CDR2 is SYDVKM. This CDR3 region has 11 residues. CDR3 protein: CASNRNYGYTF. In nucleotides, the CDR3 is TGTGCCAGCAACAGAAACTATGGCTACACCTTC.

This chain joins TRBV28 and TRBJ1-3; D remains unclear. Germline CDR1 is MDHEN and CDR2 is SYDVKM. The CDR3 covers 16 residues. Trimming removed 3 bases at V and 0 bases at J, with 12 bases between. The CDR3 protein is CASSLYGYTSGNTIYF. In nucleotides, the CDR3 is TGTGCCAGCAGTTTGTACGGGTACACCTCTGGAAACACCATATATTTT.

The V call is TRBV12-3 or TRBV12-4, the J call TRBJ1-1; D is unclear. The CDR3 sequence is 12 residues long. The V and J ends lost 5 bases and 2 bases respectively, with 6 bases between them. The CDR3 DNA follows: TGTGCCAGCAGTCGGATTAACACTGAAGCTTTCTTT. Residues: CASSRINTEAFF.

This clone was counted only a few times. V gene TRBV28 combines with J gene TRBJ2-3; D unclear. With 5 bases removed from V and 7 bases from J, the gap between germline ends came to 13 bases. The length of the CDR3 is 13 residues. Germline CDR1 reads MDHEN; CDR2 reads SYDVKM. The CDR3 is CASSPARVYTQYF. For the CDR3, the DNA is TGTGCCAGCAGTCCCGCTAGGGTATATACGCAGTATTTT.

The gene calls are TRBV27 and TRBJ2-1; 10 nucleotides match TRBD1. Germline trimming cut 8 bases from V and 8 bases from J; bases unmatched to any gene: 9. The CDR3 is made up of 14 amino acids. Germline V CDR1 and CDR2: MNHEY, SMNVEV (reference sequence). The CDR3 sequence: CASALGQGYYEQFF. Written as DNA, the CDR3 is TGTGCCAGCGCCCTGGGACAGGGGTACTATGAGCAGTTCTTC.

V and J are TRBV5-1 and TRBJ2-1; tentative D call: TRBD1 (5 bases). CDR3 size: 12 residues. CDR1 and CDR2 (germline): SGHRS, YFSETQ. V was cut by 5 bases and J by 7 bases, with 10 bases left in between. The CDR3 protein is CASSPQGNEQFF. The CDR3 DNA follows: TGCGCCAGCAGTCCCCAGGGAAATGAGCAGTTCTTC. Filled out from reference TRBV5-1 and TRBJ2-1, the complete variable domain reads KAGVTQTPRYLIKTRGQQVTLSCSPISGHRSVSWYQQTPGQGLQFLFEYFSETQRNKGNFPGRFSGRQFSNSRSEMNVSTLELGDSALYLCASSPQGNEQFFGPGTRLTVL.

The V gene is TRBV6-5, the J gene TRBJ1-4; D is undetermined. Germline V gene sequence: CDR1 MNHEY, CDR2 SVGAGI. This CDR3 has 13 amino acids. V shed 10 bases and J shed 2 bases, with 11 bases lying between them. CDR3 sequence (DNA): TGTGCCATAAACATAGGGACTAATGAAAAACTGTTTTTT. Translating it yields CAINIGTNEKLFF.

V gene TRBV4-2 combines with J gene TRBJ1-2, with D perhaps TRBD1 (6 bases). Germline CDR1 and CDR2: LGHNA and YNFKEQ. The V end lost 5 bases, the J end lost 8 bases, and 15 bases lay between the germline ends. The CDR3 covers 13 residues. The chain's CDR3 is CASSAVRGGGYTF. CDR3 in DNA: TGTGCCAGCAGCGCCGTCCGGGGGGGCGGCTACACCTTC.